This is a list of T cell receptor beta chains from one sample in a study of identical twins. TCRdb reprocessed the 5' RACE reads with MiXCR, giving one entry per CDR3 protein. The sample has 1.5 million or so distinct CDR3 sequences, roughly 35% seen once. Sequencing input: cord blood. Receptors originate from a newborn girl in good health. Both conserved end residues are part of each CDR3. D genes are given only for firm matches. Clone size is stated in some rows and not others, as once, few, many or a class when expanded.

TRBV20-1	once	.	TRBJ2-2	CSASRGGELFF	TGCAGTGCTAGTAGGGGCGGGGAGCTGTTTTTT
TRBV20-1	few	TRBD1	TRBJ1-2	CSATRDSRLGYGYTF	TGCAGTGCTACCCGGGACAGCCGATTGGGCTATGGCTACACCTTC
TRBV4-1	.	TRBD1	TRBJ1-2	CASSRGQMRNYGYTF	TGCGCCAGCAGTCGGGGACAGATGAGAAACTATGGCTACACCTTC
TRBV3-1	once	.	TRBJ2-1	CASSQLPHEQFF	TGTGCCAGCAGCCAGTTGCCTCACGAGCAGTTCTTC
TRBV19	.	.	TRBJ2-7	CASSIRSGALSYEQYF	TGTGCCAGTAGTATTCGGTCGGGCGCCCTCTCCTACGAGCAGTACTTC
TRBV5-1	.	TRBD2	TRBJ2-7	CASSHTSGSSYNEQYF	TGCGCCAGCAGCCACACTAGCGGGAGCTCCTACAATGAGCAGTACTTC
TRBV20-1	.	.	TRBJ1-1	CSARSPGQYTEAFF	TGCAGTGCTAGATCTCCGGGACAATACACTGAAGCTTTCTTT
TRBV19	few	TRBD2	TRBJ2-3	CASSTERGDTQYF	TGTGCCAGTAGTACCGAGCGGGGAGATACGCAGTATTTT
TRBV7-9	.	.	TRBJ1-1	CASSKRVALNTEAFF	TGTGCCAGCAGCAAACGAGTGGCTCTGAACACTGAAGCTTTCTTT
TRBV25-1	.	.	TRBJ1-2	CASSDAGRKDGYTF	TGTGCCAGCAGTGATGCAGGGCGAAAAGATGGCTACACCTTC
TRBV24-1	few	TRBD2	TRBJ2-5	CATSTSGTPNEQYF	TGTGCCACCTCTACCAGCGGGACGCCGAATGAGCAGTACTTC
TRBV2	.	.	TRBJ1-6	CASSEGATNSPLHF	TGTGCCAGCAGTGAAGGGGCGACAAATTCACCCCTCCACTTT
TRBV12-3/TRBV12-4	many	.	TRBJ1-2	CASSLGLSYGYTF	TGTGCCAGCAGCTTAGGGTTGTCCTATGGCTACACCTTC
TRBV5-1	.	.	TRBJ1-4	CASSIAGHQIATNEKLFF	TGCGCCAGCAGCATCGCGGGACACCAAATTGCAACTAATGAAAAACTGTTTTTT
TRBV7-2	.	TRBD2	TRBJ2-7	CASTKQTGTSAYEQYF	TGTGCCAGCACCAAACAAACGGGGACTAGCGCATACGAGCAGTACTTC
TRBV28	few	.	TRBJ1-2	CASSPIDRARSGYTF	TGTGCCAGCAGTCCTATAGACCGGGCGAGGAGTGGCTACACCTTC
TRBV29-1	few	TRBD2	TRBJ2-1	CSVPRTSGFYNEQFF	TGCAGCGTTCCGAGGACTAGCGGGTTCTACAATGAGCAGTTCTTC
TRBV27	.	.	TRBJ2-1	CASSLYLGGVSSYNEQFF	TGTGCCAGCAGTTTGTACTTGGGCGGGGTCAGCTCCTACAATGAGCAGTTCTTC
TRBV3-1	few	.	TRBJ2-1	CASNKAGTYNEQFF	TGTGCCAGCAACAAAGCGGGTACCTACAATGAGCAGTTCTTC
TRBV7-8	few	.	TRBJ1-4	CASSLYNSRVANEKLFF	TGTGCCAGCAGCTTATATAACAGTCGAGTTGCTAATGAAAAACTGTTTTTT
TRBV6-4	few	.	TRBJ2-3	CASSDSIRAIGTQYF	TGTGCCAGCAGTGACTCGATCAGGGCCATCGGTACGCAGTATTTT
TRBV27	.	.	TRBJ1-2	CASSLSTGEGYTF	TGTGCCAGCAGTTTATCGACCGGGGAGGGCTACACCTTC
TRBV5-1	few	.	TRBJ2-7	CASSFRRARCYEQYF	TGCGCCAGCAGCTTCCGAAGGGCGAGGTGCTACGAGCAGTACTTC
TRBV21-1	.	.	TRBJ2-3	CASMRLITDTQYF	TGTGCCAGCATGCGGCTAATCACAGATACGCAGTATTTT
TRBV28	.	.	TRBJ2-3	CASSFPRDGSADTQYF	TGTGCCAGCAGTTTCCCCCGGGACGGATCCGCAGATACGCAGTATTTT
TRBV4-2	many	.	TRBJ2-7	CASSQILTGHYEQYF	TGTGCCAGCAGCCAAATCCTCACGGGGCACTACGAGCAGTACTTC
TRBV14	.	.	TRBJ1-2	CASSQDWEKENYGYTF	TGTGCCAGCAGCCAAGACTGGGAGAAGGAGAACTATGGCTACACCTTC
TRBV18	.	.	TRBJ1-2	CASSPSGPREDYGYTF	TGTGCCAGCTCACCCAGTGGCCCCAGGGAGGACTATGGCTACACCTTC
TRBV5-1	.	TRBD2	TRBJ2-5	CASSQREMGETQYF	TGCGCCAGCAGCCAGCGGGAGATGGGTGAGACCCAGTACTTC
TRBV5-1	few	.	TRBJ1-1	CASSLSQGMTEAFF	TGCGCCAGCAGCTTGTCGCAGGGGATGACTGAAGCTTTCTTT
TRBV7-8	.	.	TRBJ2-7	CASSLAETRTYEQYF	TGTGCCAGCAGTTTAGCCGAGACTAGGACTTACGAGCAGTACTTC
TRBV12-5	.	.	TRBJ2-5	CASGLRGNEQYF	TGTGCTAGTGGTCTCAGGGGTAATGAGCAGTACTTC
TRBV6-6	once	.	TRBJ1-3	CASRQSTGNTIYF	TGTGCCAGCAGACAGTCAACTGGAAACACCATATATTTT
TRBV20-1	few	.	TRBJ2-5	CSATKASAINEQYF	TGCAGTGCAACAAAGGCTAGCGCTATAAATGAGCAGTACTTC
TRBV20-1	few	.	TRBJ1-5	CSARTVRNQPQHF	TGCAGTGCTAGAACAGTCCGCAATCAGCCCCAGCATTTT
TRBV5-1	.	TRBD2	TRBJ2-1	CASKAGADEQFF	TGCGCCAGCAAAGCGGGGGCCGATGAGCAGTTCTTC
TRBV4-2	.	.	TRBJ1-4	CASSQVQGPTNEKLFF	TGTGCCAGCAGCCAAGTACAGGGACCAACTAATGAAAAACTGTTTTTT
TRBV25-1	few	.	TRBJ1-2	CASSEGGVDGYTF	TGTGCCAGCAGTGAAGGGGGTGTAGATGGCTACACCTTC
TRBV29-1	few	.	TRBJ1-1	CSVEWDTGNTEAFF	TGCAGCGTTGAATGGGACACCGGTAACACTGAAGCTTTCTTT
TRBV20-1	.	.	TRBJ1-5	CSAEGGPDQPQHF	TGCAGTGCTGAAGGCGGACCCGATCAGCCCCAGCATTTT
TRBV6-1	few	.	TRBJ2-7	CASMQGLFTYEQYF	TGTGCCAGCATGCAGGGACTTTTCACCTACGAGCAGTACTTC
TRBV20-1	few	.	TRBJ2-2	CSASSAGGTGELFF	TGCAGTGCTAGTAGCGCGGGCGGCACCGGGGAGCTGTTTTTT
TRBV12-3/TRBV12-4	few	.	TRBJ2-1	CASSFRPTIYNEQFF	TGTGCCAGCAGTTTCCGCCCGACAATTTACAATGAGCAGTTCTTC
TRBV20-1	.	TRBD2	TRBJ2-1	CSVETSGRVNEQFF	TGCAGTGTCGAGACTAGCGGGAGGGTTAATGAGCAGTTCTTC
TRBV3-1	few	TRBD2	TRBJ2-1	CASSRVQRERIEQFF	TGTGCCAGCAGCCGGGTACAGCGGGAGCGGATTGAGCAGTTCTTC
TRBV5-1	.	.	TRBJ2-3	CASSHFSREKGADTQYF	TGCGCCAGCAGCCATTTTTCCCGGGAGAAGGGCGCAGATACGCAGTATTTT
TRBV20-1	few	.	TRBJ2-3	CSARDKWYTQYF	TGCAGTGCTAGAGATAAGTGGTATACGCAGTATTTT
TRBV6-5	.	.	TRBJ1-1	CASSYSQTTIMNTEAFF	TGTGCCAGCAGTTACTCGCAGACTACGATAATGAACACTGAAGCTTTCTTT
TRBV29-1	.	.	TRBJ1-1	CSGLRGVNTEAFF	TGCAGCGGCCTCCGGGGGGTGAACACTGAAGCTTTCTTT
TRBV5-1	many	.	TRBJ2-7	CASSSRGSFYEQYF	TGCGCCAGCAGCTCCAGGGGATCCTTCTACGAGCAGTACTTC
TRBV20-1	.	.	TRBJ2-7	CSARKAWTSRSCEQYF	TGCAGTGCTAGAAAGGCTTGGACCTCCCGCTCCTGCGAGCAGTACTTC
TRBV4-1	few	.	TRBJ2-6	CASSQAVILSGANVLTF	TGCGCCAGCAGCCAAGCAGTTATACTTTCCGGGGCCAACGTCCTGACTTTC
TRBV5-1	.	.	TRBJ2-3	CASSSESLLRKRGTDTQYF	TGCGCCAGCAGCTCGGAATCCCTCCTAAGGAAGCGGGGCACAGATACGCAGTATTTT
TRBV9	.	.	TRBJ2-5	CASSVGADRTLQETQYF	TGTGCCAGCAGCGTAGGGGCAGACAGAACCCTACAAGAGACCCAGTACTTC
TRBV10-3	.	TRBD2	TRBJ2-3	CAISEKGLGKDTQYF	TGTGCCATCAGTGAGAAAGGACTAGGGAAAGATACGCAGTATTTT